Sequencing of this T cell receptor (beta chain) was carried out in a study of relationships among human T cell subsets. V lost 6 bases and J 5 bases, leaving 13 bases between the germline ends. The CDR3 totals 14 residues. Study results and limitations: V, D, J usage, CDR3 length and N-additions were similar across seven subsets.

Only a few counts were recorded for this clonotype. Antigen specificity is unknown. TCR alpha and beta CDR3s were amplified from mRNA by semiquantitative ARM-PCR. Exponential amplification used communal superprimers after tagged nested gene-specific primers in ARM-PCR. TCRdb reprocessed the multiplex PCR reads with MiXCR, giving one entry per CDR3 protein. Among some 4,200 distinct CDR3 sequences listed, roughly 51% were seen once. Anti-CD294 bead selection, following depletion of CD4+CD56+ natural killer T cells, yielded the Th2 cells. Subset-specific monoclonal antibody beads were used to isolate T cell subsets.

The clonotype comes from a man aged 40-50 years in good health. Sequenced material: CD4+ Th2 cells sorted from blood. V and J are TRBV12-3 or TRBV12-4 and TRBJ2-2; no reliable D call. CDR3 loop: CASSPSRLTGELFF. Here the CDR3 DNA reads TGTGCCAGCAGCCCCTCCAGATTAACCGGGGAGCTGTTTTTT.